These 21 T cell receptor beta chains came from one sample sequenced in a study of blood T cells in healthy people across ages. Using a J-beta primer mix together with a sample-barcoded 5' primer, a second PCR was run for roughly 6 to 11 cycles. TCRdb passed the 5' RACE reads through MiXCR, listing each CDR3 protein once. In the table there are about 770,000 distinct CDR3 sequences, approximately 44% of which are singletons. The specimen was blood. These receptors originate from a man in his sixties in good health.

The rearrangement links TRBV29-1 to TRBJ2-6; no firm D call. CDR3 length: 16 residues. V was shortened by 5 bases and J by 0 bases, with 14 bases between the two germline ends. The germline CDR1 and CDR2 sequences are SQVTM and ANQGSEA. The CDR3 DNA follows: TGCAGCGTTCAGCTGGCAGTAGACTCTGGGGCCAACGTCCTGACTTTC. Translated: CSVQLAVDSGANVLTF.

This clonotype has just a few counts. The V and J genes are TRBV6-5 and TRBJ2-3; D is possibly TRBD1 or TRBD2 (5 bases each). The CDR3 runs to 15 residues. Looked up from germline, CDR1 is MNHEY and CDR2 is SVGAGI. Deletions cut 2 bases from V and 1 base from J, with 10 bases between. The CDR3 nucleotides are TGTGCCAGCAGTTACCGAGGGACCGGCACAGATACGCAGTATTTT. Its protein product is CASSYRGTGTDTQYF.

The chain carries TRBV18 and TRBJ2-7, with D perhaps matching TRBD1 (6 bases). Deletions cut 3 bases from V and 0 bases from J, with 12 bases between. CDR1 and CDR2 from the germline V gene are KGHSH and LQKENI. The CDR3 contains 15 residues. CDR3 DNA: TGTGCCAGCTCACCTTCTAACAGGGACTCCTACGAGCAGTACTTC. Translation gives CASSPSNRDSYEQYF. The complete variable domain, with remaining parts taken from reference TRBV18 and TRBJ2-7, reads NAGVMQNPRHLVRRRGQEARLRCSPMKGHSHVYWYRQLPEEGLKFMVYLQKENIIDESGMPKERFSAEFPKEGPSILRIQQVVRGDSAAYFCASSPSNRDSYEQYFGPGTRLTVT.

This clonotype was seen a handful of times. The V and J genes are TRBV9 and TRBJ2-3; D might be TRBD1 or TRBD2, each matching 5 bases. This CDR3 has 12 residues. Trimming removed 0 bases at V and 8 bases at J, with 7 bases between. The germline V gene encodes CDR1 SGDLS and CDR2 YYNGEE. The CDR3 coding sequence is TGTGCCAGCAGCGTAGAGAGGGGTACGCAGTATTTT. It encodes CASSVERGTQYF. The full variable domain, rest sourced from reference TRBV9 and TRBJ2-3, is DSGVTQTPKHLITATGQRVTLRCSPRSGDLSVYWYQQSLDQGLQFLIQYYNGEERAKGNILERFSAQQFPDLHSELNLSSLELGDSALYFCASSVERGTQYFGPGTRLTVL.

The chain couples TRBV2 to TRBJ2-1; no clear D. The DNA end is a closer match to TRBJ2-7, so the J assignment may be wrong. Germline CDR1 SNHLY, CDR2 FYNNEI. The CDR3 loop spans 14 amino acids. The CDR3 protein is CASRAGASYNEQYF. As DNA, the CDR3 is TGTGCCAGCAGAGCCGGTGCCTCCTACAATGAGCAGTACTTC.

Only a few counts were recorded for this clonotype. The J gene is TRBJ2-5, the V gene TRBV20-1; D remains unclear. V was pared by 7 bases and J by 3 bases, with 15 bases between. CDR3 length: 13 residues. The germline CDR1 and CDR2 sequences are DFQATT and SNEGSKA (reference sequence). CDR3 DNA sequence: TGCAGTGGTCTCCTCCCCGCGGAAGAGACCCAGTACTTC. Its translation: CSGLLPAEETQYF.

Comments on this clonotype: Compared with germline, one end of the junction differs, possibly owing to a read error. The chain combines TRBV25-1 with TRBJ2-5; 8 bases line up with TRBD2. The DNA end lines up better with TRBJ2-7; the J call may be wrong. Looked up from germline, CDR1 is MGHDK and CDR2 is SYGVNS. This CDR3 spans 13 amino acids. This CDR3 is CVSSAGGIDEQYF. The DNA of the CDR3 is TGTGTCAGCAGTGCGGGGGGCATCGACGAGCAGTACTTC.

V usage is TRBV10-3 and J usage is TRBJ2-5; TRBD1 agrees at 8 bases. Per germline, CDR1 ENHRY and CDR2 SYGVKD. Trimming took 6 bases from V and 3 from J; bases not matched to a gene: 6. The CDR3 is 14 residues long. This CDR3 reads CAIRGTGTKETQYF. DNA for the CDR3: TGTGCCATCAGGGGGACAGGAACGAAAGAGACCCAGTACTTC.

This clonotype was detected a few times. The chain couples TRBV6-2 or TRBV6-3 to TRBJ2-5, with a possible D match to TRBD2 (5 bases). CDR1 is MNHEY and CDR2 is SVGEGT in the germline V gene. Trimming took 5 bases from V and 2 from J, leaving 12 bases between them. This CDR3 has 14 residues. The CDR3 here is CASSLFGEQETQYF. The CDR3 DNA sequence: TGTGCCAGCAGTCTTTTTGGGGAGCAAGAGACCCAGTACTTC.

CDR3 protein: CASSSDTGAEKLFF. CDR3 coding DNA: TGCGCCAGCAGCTCGGACACGGGGGCTGAAAAACTGTTTTTT. The chain uses TRBV5-1 and TRBJ1-4, with TRBD1 as a possible D gene (6 bases). The germline V and J ends were trimmed by 3 bases and 7 bases, with 13 bases remaining between them. Germline V CDR1 and CDR2: SGHRS, YFSETQ. The CDR3 is 14 residues long.

The chain links TRBV27 to TRBJ1-2, with 11 bases lining up with TRBD1. The CDR3 runs to 15 residues. Trimming at V came to 3 bases and at J to 4 bases, leaving 4 bases not matched to a gene. Germline V lookup: CDR1 MNHEY, CDR2 SMNVEV (reference sequence). CDR3 in amino acids: CASSFVGTGGYGYTF. CDR3 DNA sequence: TGTGCCAGCAGTTTTGTCGGGACAGGGGGCTATGGCTACACCTTC.

This clonotype was recorded a few times. The chain is built from TRBV29-1 and TRBJ1-2; perhaps TRBD1 as D (5 bases). CDR1 and CDR2 (germline): SQVTM, ANQGSEA. There are 12 residues in the CDR3. Trimming took off 7 bases at V and 4 bases at J, with 13 bases between the two ends. In DNA, the CDR3 is TGCAGCGGTGTCAGGGAGGTCTATGGCTACACCTTC. It yields the protein CSGVREVYGYTF. Filled out from reference TRBV29-1 and TRBJ1-2, the complete variable domain reads SAVISQKPSRDICQRGTSLTIQCQVDSQVTMMFWYRQQPGQSLTLIATANQGSEATYESGFVIDKFPISRPNLTFSTLTVSNMSPEDSSIYLCSGVREVYGYTFGSGTRLTVV.

V is TRBV15 and J is TRBJ2-3; D might be TRBD2 (5 bases). CDR1 and CDR2 from the germline V gene are LNHNV and YYDKDF (reference sequence). Trimming removed 0 bases from V and 10 bases from J, with 5 bases in between. The CDR3 consists of 11 residues. CDR3 in DNA: TGTGCCACCAGCAGAGAGGGAGCGCAGTATTTT. Residues: CATSREGAQYF.

The V gene is TRBV7-9, the J gene TRBJ2-7; TRBD1 aligns across 10 bases. The CDR3 contains 14 residues. CDR1 SEHNR and CDR2 FQNEAQ come from the germline V gene (reference sequence). Trimming removed 5 bases from V and 6 bases from J; junction bases left unmatched: 7. The CDR3 DNA reads TGTGCCAGCAGCCGTGGGACAGGGGTTAGCGAGCAGTACTTC. This gives the protein CASSRGTGVSEQYF. The full variable domain, rest sourced from reference TRBV7-9 and TRBJ2-7, is DTGVSQNPRHKITKRGQNVTFRCDPISEHNRLYWYRQTLGQGPEFLTYFQNEAQLEKSRLLSDRFSAERPKGSFSTLEIQRTEQGDSAMYLCASSRGTGVSEQYFGPGTRLTVT.

The chain joins TRBV7-2 to TRBJ2-1; perhaps TRBD2 as D (7 bases). CDR3 length: 15 residues. Germline loops: CDR1 SGHTA, CDR2 FQGNSA. Trimming took off 2 bases at V and 6 bases at J, with 14 bases between the two ends. As DNA, the CDR3 is TGTGCCAGCAGCTTATACGGGGGGCCGAGCAATGAGCAGTTCTTC. Translating it yields CASSLYGGPSNEQFF. The full variable domain, completed using reference TRBV7-2 and TRBJ2-1, is GAGVSQSPSNKVTEKGKDVELRCDPISGHTALYWYRQSLGQGLEFLIYFQGNSAPDKSGLPSDRFSAERTGGSVSTLTIQRTQQEDSAVYLCASSLYGGPSNEQFFGPGTRLTVL.

The chain's CDR3 is CASSHPGRSPEQYF. CDR3 DNA sequence: TGCGCCAGCAGCCATCCGGGACGGTCGCCCGAGCAGTACTTC. The chain uses TRBV4-1 and TRBJ2-7; the D gene could be TRBD1 or TRBD2 (5 bases each). Germline loops: CDR1 MGHRA, CDR2 YSYEKL. This CDR3 spans 14 amino acids. V shed 3 bases and J shed 6 bases, with 15 bases lying between them.

This chain links TRBV29-1 with TRBJ1-3, with TRBD1 as a possible D gene (5 bases). Trimming pared 5 bases from V and 0 bases from J, leaving 8 bases between. In germline, CDR1 is SQVTM, CDR2 ANQGSEA. The CDR3 length is 13 residues. CDR3 sequence reads: CSVIRASGNTIYF. The CDR3 nucleotides read TGCAGCGTTATCAGGGCCTCTGGAAACACCATATATTTT.

This clonotype was observed a few times. The chain couples TRBV4-3 to TRBJ1-1; 7 bases agree with TRBD1. This CDR3 is 16 amino acids long. The germline V gene has CDR1 LGHNA and CDR2 YSLEER. After removal of 0 bases from V and 3 bases from J, the junction contained 7 bases not matched to a gene. The CDR3 coding sequence is TGCGCCAGCAGCCAAGAAAGAGGGACAGTTTACACTGAAGCTTTCTTT. As protein: CASSQERGTVYTEAFF.

The rearrangement uses TRBV30 and TRBJ2-1; unclear D gene. Germline values: CDR1 GTSNPN, CDR2 SVGIG (reference sequence). The CDR3 length is 10 residues. V was trimmed by 5 bases and J by 5 bases, leaving 4 bases between them. The CDR3 nucleotides are TGTGCCTGGGGTAACAATGAGCAGTTCTTC. It translates to CAWGNNEQFF.

The J gene is TRBJ2-7, the V gene TRBV20-1; D tentatively reads TRBD1 or TRBD2 (5 bases each). Trimming shortened V by 8 bases and J by 10 bases, and 24 bases separated the two germline ends. The CDR3 runs to 13 residues. Germline CDR1 and CDR2: DFQATT and SNEGSKA (reference sequence). CDR3 in DNA: TGCAGTAAGACAGACGGACCGGCGAGGGCCCAGTACTTC. Residues: CSKTDGPARAQYF.

The sample holds a few counts of this clonotype. The chain carries TRBV6-2 or TRBV6-3 and TRBJ2-7, with 10 bases lining up with TRBD1. The assigned J gene may be wrong: the sequence end matches TRBJ2-5 better. The CDR3 spans 14 residues. The germline V gene has CDR1 MNHEY and CDR2 SVGEGT. CDR3 sequence reads: CASTPGGQGRTQYF. The CDR3 coding sequence is TGTGCCAGCACCCCAGGGGGACAGGGGAGGACCCAGTACTTC.